This T cell receptor beta chain was identified during a study of blood T cell repertoires in COVID-19. The wider study: T cells, B-cell-depleted T cells, or PBMCs supplied cDNA or gDNA.

The CDR3 sequence is 14 residues long. Trimming cost V 4 bases and J 0 bases, with 7 bases left between them. Germline CDR1 and CDR2: LGHDT and YNNKEL (reference sequence). Libraries were prepared by immunoSEQ multiplex PCR; TCRdb keeps only in-frame clonotypes and omits some of them. Of a few hundred thousand clones in the sample, 75% to 90% were seen once. Membership in each cohort depended on participant-reported clinical history. Material: PBMCs or T cells enriched from blood (not recorded which). The V gene is TRBV3-1 (or the pseudogene TRBV3-2), the J gene TRBJ1-3; D gene ambiguous. The TCR sequence derives from a man aged 25-40 years who had recovered from COVID-19. CDR3 DNA: TGTGCCAGCAGCCGACGGGACTCTGGAAACACCATATATTTT. Translating it yields CASSRRDSGNTIYF.